The next 12 T cell receptor beta chains were all read from a single sample in a study of blood T cell repertoires in COVID-19. TCRdb's copy holds only in-frame clones and misses some; the assay was immunoSEQ multiplex PCR. The table lists roughly 190,000 clones, 80% of them singletons. The source material was peripheral blood. These receptors were collected from a man in his fifties or sixties with acute or convalescent COVID-19.

The chain couples TRBV2 to TRBJ2-7; TRBD2 aligns across 12 bases. V lost 8 bases and J lost 4; bases outside the gene matches: 6. CDR1 SNHLY and CDR2 FYNNEI come from the germline V gene. This CDR3 contains 14 residues. CDR3 coding DNA: TGTGCCAGCTCGGAGGGGACTAGCGGGTACGAGCAGTACTTC. This codes for CASSEGTSGYEQYF.

This clone was detected only once. The V gene is TRBV9, the J gene TRBJ1-3; D is perhaps TRBD1 (6 bases). This CDR3 contains 15 residues. Germline V CDR1 and CDR2: SGDLS, YYNGEE. V dropped 3 bases and J dropped 4 bases, with 14 bases sitting between them. Here the CDR3 reads CASSGSTGRGNTIYF. DNA for the CDR3: TGTGCCAGCAGCGGGTCGACAGGAAGGGGAAACACCATATATTTT. Complete variable domain (other parts from reference TRBV9 and TRBJ1-3): DSGVTQTPKHLITATGQRVTLRCSPRSGDLSVYWYQQSLDQGLQFLIQYYNGEERAKGNILERFSAQQFPDLHSELNLSSLELGDSALYFCASSGSTGRGNTIYFGEGSWLTVV.

This chain links TRBV19 with TRBJ2-7, with D perhaps matching TRBD1 (6 bases). The CDR3 has 17 residues. The germline V and J ends were trimmed by 5 bases and 2 bases, with 22 bases remaining between them. Germline V gene data show CDR1 as LNHDA and CDR2 as SQIVND (reference sequence). The CDR3 loop is CASSPFFVAGQPYEQYF. CDR3 sequence (DNA): TGTGCCAGTAGTCCTTTCTTTGTAGCCGGACAGCCCTACGAGCAGTACTTC.

The gene calls are TRBV7-3 and TRBJ2-1; 13 bases align to TRBD2. Germline CDR1 and CDR2: SGHTA and FQGTGA. There are 17 residues in the CDR3. V was clipped by 5 bases and J by 0 bases; unmatched bases: 4. CDR3 amino acids: CASSPGLAGASYNEQFF. In nucleotides, the CDR3 is TGTGCCAGCAGCCCAGGACTAGCGGGGGCCTCCTACAATGAGCAGTTCTTC.

This chain uses TRBV12-3 or TRBV12-4 with TRBJ1-1, with D unclear. Deletions cut 6 bases from V and 4 bases from J, with 9 bases between. The CDR3 runs to 12 residues. The CDR3 loop reads CASRGMSTEAFF. DNA of the CDR3: TGTGCCAGCAGGGGCATGAGCACTGAAGCTTTCTTT.

For this clone: An end of the junction differs from the germline gene, which may be a read error. The chain uses TRBV23-1 and TRBJ1-2; possible D gene TRBD1, 6 bases. TRBV23-1 qualifies as an ORF whose function is uncertain. The length of the CDR3 is 10 residues. This CDR3 reads CGTNDYGYTF. In DNA, the CDR3 is TGTGGGACAAATGACTATGGCTACACCTTC.

The J gene is TRBJ1-5, the V gene TRBV7-8; TRBD1 is a possible D gene (5 bases). This CDR3 comprises 13 residues. Germline lookup yields CDR1 SGHVS and CDR2 FQNEAQ. The V end lost 5 bases, the J end lost 7 bases, and 12 bases lay between the germline ends. CDR3 in amino acids: CASSAQVFQPQHF. CDR3 DNA: TGTGCCAGCAGCGCACAGGTTTTCCAGCCCCAGCATTTT.

V gene TRBV7-9 combines with J gene TRBJ2-1, with TRBD2 matching over 12 bases. V shed 0 bases and J 13 bases; nucleotides not matched to a gene: 7. The CDR3 sequence is 15 residues long. CDR1 SEHNR and CDR2 FQNEAQ come from the germline V gene (reference sequence). The CDR3 region is CASSLAETSGSPQFF. The DNA for the CDR3 is TGTGCCAGCAGCTTAGCGGAGACTAGCGGGAGCCCACAGTTCTTC.

The V gene is TRBV15, the J gene TRBJ2-7, with TRBD2 as a possible D gene (6 bases). The CDR3 runs 16 residues. Germline V gene sequence: CDR1 LNHNV, CDR2 YYDKDF (reference sequence). V gave up 1 base and J gave up 2 bases, with 15 bases separating them. CDR3 in DNA: TGTGCCACCAGCAGAGGTGGGGCGGGAAGAACCTACGAGCAGTACTTC. It codes for CATSRGGAGRTYEQYF. Complete variable domain (other parts from reference TRBV15 and TRBJ2-7): DAMVIQNPRYQVTQFGKPVTLSCSQTLNHNVMYWYQQKSSQAPKLLFHYYDKDFNNEADTPDNFQSRRPNTSFCFLDIRSPGLGDTAMYLCATSRGGAGRTYEQYFGPGTRLTVT.

V usage is TRBV24-1 and J usage is TRBJ2-1; 9 bases are shared with TRBD1. The junction had 6 bases not matched to a gene; V was cut back by 3 bases and J by 7 bases. This CDR3 contains 15 residues. Germline CDR1 KGHDR, CDR2 SFDVKD. The CDR3 DNA follows: TGTGCCACCAGTGATCCTCGGACAGGGGATAATGAGCAGTTCTTC. This gives the protein CATSDPRTGDNEQFF.

The genes are TRBV2 and TRBJ2-2, with D uncertain. The CDR3 has 16 amino acids. Trimming stripped 2 bases from V and 1 base from J, with 11 bases between. CDR1 SNHLY and CDR2 FYNNEI come from the germline V gene. This CDR3 is CASSERNSLNTGELFF. The DNA for the CDR3 is TGTGCCAGCAGTGAAAGAAACAGCTTGAACACCGGGGAGCTGTTTTTT.

The J gene is TRBJ2-5, the V gene TRBV3-1 (or the pseudogene TRBV3-2), with D perhaps TRBD1 (6 bases). Trimming took off 4 bases at V and 7 bases at J, with 16 bases between the two ends. Germline lookup yields CDR1 LGHDT and CDR2 YNNKEL (reference sequence). The CDR3 has 14 residues. The CDR3 protein is CASSLDSARRTQYF. The CDR3, as DNA: TGTGCCAGCAGCCTGGACAGCGCCCGGAGGACCCAGTACTTC.